This T cell receptor (beta chain) appears in the sequencing data of a study of blood T cell repertoires in COVID-19. As for the study in general: There were acute and convalescent COVID-19 samples, and they came from the United States, Italy and Spain. T cells, B-cell-depleted T cells, or PBMCs supplied cDNA or gDNA.

Authors' processing steps: Amplification with reference gene primers provided the estimates of nucleated cell counts. Assay used: immunoSEQ multiplex PCR; TCRdb lists only in-frame clones, some missing. V and J calls and clone size are given by that table; D and trimming were obtained from the DNA. Among 450,000 or so clones listed, around nine tenths were seen once. V lost 4 bases, J lost 11 bases, and 10 bases lay in between. CDR1 is LGHDT, CDR2 YNNKEL, per germline (reference sequence). The CDR3 length is 11 residues. This TCR was recovered from a woman aged 40 to 50 with COVID-19, enrolled during active disease. The sequencing sample was made of peripheral blood. J is TRBJ2-3 and V is TRBV3-1 (or the pseudogene TRBV3-2); a possible D gene is TRBD2 (6 bases). This CDR3 is CASSRGEEQYF. The CDR3 DNA follows: TGTGCCAGCAGCCGCGGGGAGGAGCAGTATTTT.